Below, one TCR beta chain is given with its context. Its cognate antigen is unknown. Template material for amplifying TCR beta CDR3 regions consisted of RNA transcripts. Researchers ran a first-round RT-PCR on the TCR CDR3 using the HTBI primer set. TCRdb analysed the multiplex PCR reads with MiXCR anew, one entry per CDR3 protein. The sample records roughly 580,000 distinct CDR3 sequences, approximately 14% being singletons. The data are from a study of T cells in Graves' hyperthyroidism and ophthalmopathy. Broader study findings: Most clonotypes expanded in the thyroid (above 0.001) were also present in blood. Researchers report that a 13 V-J model separated ophthalmopathy from stable hyperthyroidism.

Uncontrolled infections, other autoimmune diseases, pregnancy or lactation led to exclusion of patients. Sequencing was done on a sample of blood. This clonotype was obtained from a woman aged 25 to 45 with Graves' hyperthyroidism that later progressed to Graves' ophthalmopathy.

The CDR3 sequence: CASSSGSTKRTNEKLFF. CDR3 nucleotides: TGTGCCAGCAGCTCCGGGTCTACAAAGCGAACTAATGAAAAACTGTTTTTT. The rearrangement links TRBV11-3 to TRBJ1-4, with D unclear. Germline CDR1 reads SGHNT; CDR2 reads YENEEA. V lost 4 bases and J lost 1, with 16 bases in between. The CDR3 spans 17 residues.